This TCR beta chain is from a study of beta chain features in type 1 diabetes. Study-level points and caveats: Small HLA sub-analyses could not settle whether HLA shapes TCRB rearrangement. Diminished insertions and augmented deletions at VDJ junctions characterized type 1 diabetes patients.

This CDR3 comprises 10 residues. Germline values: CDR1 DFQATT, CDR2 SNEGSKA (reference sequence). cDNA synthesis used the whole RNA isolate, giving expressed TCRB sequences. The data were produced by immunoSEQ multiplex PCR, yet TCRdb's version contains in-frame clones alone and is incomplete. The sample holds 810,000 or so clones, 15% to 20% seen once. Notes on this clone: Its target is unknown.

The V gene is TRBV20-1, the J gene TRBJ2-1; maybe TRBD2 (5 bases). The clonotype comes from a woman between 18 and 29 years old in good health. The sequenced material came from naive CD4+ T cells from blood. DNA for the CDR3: TGCAGCTTACTAGGCAATGAGCAGTTCTTC. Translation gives CSLLGNEQFF.